This T cell receptor beta chain was retrieved from a study of blood T cell repertoires in COVID-19. Turning to the study itself: Italy, Spain and the United States were the sources of the convalescent and acute COVID-19 samples. Sources were T cells, B-cell-depleted T cells, or PBMCs; the material itself was cDNA or gDNA.

The CDR3 has 17 residues. Trimming took 2 bases from V and 0 from J; bases not matched to a gene: 8. Germline CDR1 SGHTA, CDR2 FQGNSA. Original analysis: Counts of nucleated cells, estimated from reference gene primer amplification, were obtained. This table comes from immunoSEQ multiplex PCR, and its TCRdb copy is limited to in-frame clones, with some not included. V, J and clone size reflect that table, while D and trimming were determined from the DNA. The table has more than 80,000 clones, 75% to 90% seen once; the top ten hold under 2%. This clone appeared once. Material: peripheral blood. The origin of this receptor is an older man with acute or convalescent COVID-19. The chain couples TRBV7-2 to TRBJ2-3, with TRBD2 matching 7 bases. The chain's CDR3 is CASSLSGLGLSTDTQYF. DNA of the CDR3: TGTGCCAGCAGCTTAAGCGGTTTGGGACTAAGCACAGATACGCAGTATTTT.